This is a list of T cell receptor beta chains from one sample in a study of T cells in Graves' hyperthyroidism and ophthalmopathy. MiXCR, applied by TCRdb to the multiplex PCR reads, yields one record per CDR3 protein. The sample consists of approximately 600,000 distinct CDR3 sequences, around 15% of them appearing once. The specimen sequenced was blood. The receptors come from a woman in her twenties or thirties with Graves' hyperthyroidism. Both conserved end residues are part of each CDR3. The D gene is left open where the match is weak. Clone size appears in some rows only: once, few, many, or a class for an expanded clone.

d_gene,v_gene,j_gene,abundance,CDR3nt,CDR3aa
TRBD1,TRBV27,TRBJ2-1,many,TGTGCCAGCAGGGACAGGGTGCGGGCTGTTTACAATGAGCAGTTCTTC,CASRDRVRAVYNEQFF
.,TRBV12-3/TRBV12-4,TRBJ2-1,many,TGTGCCAGCACCATTAGGGCTTACAATGAGCAGTTCTTC,CASTIRAYNEQFF
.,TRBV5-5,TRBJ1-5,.,TGTGCCAGCGGCTTGCGACCGAGCAATCAGCCCCAGCATTTT,CASGLRPSNQPQHF
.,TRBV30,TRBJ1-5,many,TGTGCCTGGAGTGTACGGATGGCAGGGGTAGATCAGCCCCAGCATTTT,CAWSVRMAGVDQPQHF
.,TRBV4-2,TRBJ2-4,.,TGTGCCAGCAGCCAAGTTAGGGTTTCGGCCAAAAACATTCAGTACTTC,CASSQVRVSAKNIQYF
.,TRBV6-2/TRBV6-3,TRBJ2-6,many,TGTGCCACCGTGGGCAGCCCACCTAACTCTGGGGCCAACGTCCTGACTTTC,CATVGSPPNSGANVLTF
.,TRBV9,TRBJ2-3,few,TGTGCCAGCAGCGTAGACTCAGATACGCAGTATTTT,CASSVDSDTQYF
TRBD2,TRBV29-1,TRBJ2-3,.,TGCAGCGTTGCCCAGCGGGATTACACAGATACGCAGTATTTT,CSVAQRDYTDTQYF
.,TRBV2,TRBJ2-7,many,TGTGCCAGCAGTGAAGCGCTGAGGTCATTGGAGTACTTC,CASSEALRSLEYF
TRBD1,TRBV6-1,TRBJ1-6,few,TGTGCCAGCAGTTCCCAGGGGGCCTCCTATAATTCACCCCTCCACTTT,CASSSQGASYNSPLHF
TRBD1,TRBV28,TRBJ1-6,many,TGTGCCAGCGGAGGGGGCGACTCACCCCTCCACTTT,CASGGGDSPLHF
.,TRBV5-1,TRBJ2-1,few,TGCGCCAGCGGGTGGGCTAGTGGTAGTAATGAGCAGTTCTTC,CASGWASGSNEQFF
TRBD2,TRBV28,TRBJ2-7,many,TGTGCCAGCAGCCATAGACTAGCGGGAGCCTACGAGCAGTACTTC,CASSHRLAGAYEQYF
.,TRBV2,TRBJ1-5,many,TGTGCCAGCAGTGAATGGAGGCCCAGCAATCAGCCCCAGCATTTT,CASSEWRPSNQPQHF
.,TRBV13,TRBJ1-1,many,TGTGCCATACGCTGGGGGCTGGGGGACACTGAAGCTTTCTTT,CAIRWGLGDTEAFF
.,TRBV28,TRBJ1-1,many,TGTGCCAGCAGTTTAGAACCGACGGAATTGAACACTGAAGCTTTCTTT,CASSLEPTELNTEAFF
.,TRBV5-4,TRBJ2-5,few,TGTGCCAGCAGCTTGGCCCAAATTTTGGAGACCCAGTACTTC,CASSLAQILETQYF
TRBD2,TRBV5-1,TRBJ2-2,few,TGCGCCAGCAGCCCTGCCTCTAGCGGGAGTACCGGGGAGCTGTTTTTT,CASSPASSGSTGELFF
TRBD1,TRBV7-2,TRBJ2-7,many,TGTGCCAGCAGCTCCTCCGGACAGGGCCGATACGAGCAGTACTTC,CASSSSGQGRYEQYF
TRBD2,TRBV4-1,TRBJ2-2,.,TGCGCCAGCAGCCAACCTACTAGCGGGAGGGTCTCCGGGGAGCTGTTTTTT,CASSQPTSGRVSGELFF
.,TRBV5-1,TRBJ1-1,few,TGCGCCAGCAGCTGGAGGGGGGGGAACACTGAAGCTTTCTTT,CASSWRGGNTEAFF
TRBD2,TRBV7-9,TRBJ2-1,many,TGTGCCAGCAAAAGAGCGGGAGGCTCGAGCTACAATGAGCAGTTCTTC,CASKRAGGSSYNEQFF
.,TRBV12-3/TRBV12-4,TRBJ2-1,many,TGTGCCAGCGCCAAGACAGCGGCCTACAATGAGCAGTTCTTC,CASAKTAAYNEQFF
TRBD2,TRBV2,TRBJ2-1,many,TGTGCCAGCAGTACTCGCGGGAGTGGGAATGAGCAGTTCTTC,CASSTRGSGNEQFF
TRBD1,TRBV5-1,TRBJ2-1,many,TGCGCCAGCAGCTTTTTTTCAACTACAGGGGACAATGAGCAGTTCTTC,CASSFFSTTGDNEQFF
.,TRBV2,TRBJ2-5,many,TGTGCCAGCGGTCGGCAAGAGACCCAGTACTTC,CASGRQETQYF
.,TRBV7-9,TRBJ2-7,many,TGTGCCAGCAGTCCACAGGGGAGGTACGAGCAGTACTTC,CASSPQGRYEQYF
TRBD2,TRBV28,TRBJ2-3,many,TGTGCCAGCAGTTTTCCGATAGCGGGAGAAACAGATACGCAGTATTTT,CASSFPIAGETDTQYF
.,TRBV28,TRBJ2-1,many,TGTGCCAGCAGTTTAGGGGGAACCGCTTTCTTC,CASSLGGTAFF
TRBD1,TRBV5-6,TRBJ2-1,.,TGTGCCAGCAGCTTCGGGACAGGGAATCCCTACAATGAGCAGTTCTTC,CASSFGTGNPYNEQFF
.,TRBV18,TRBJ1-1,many,TGTGCCAGCTCACCAGGGAAGGATGGTGAAGCTTTCTTT,CASSPGKDGEAFF
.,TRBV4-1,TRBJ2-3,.,TGCGCCAGCAGCCCCCGGGACTGGGGTTATACGCAGTATTTT,CASSPRDWGYTQYF
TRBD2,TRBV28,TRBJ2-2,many,TGTGCCAGCAGTACCATAGCCCTAGCGGGCCCTTCCTGGGAGCTGTTTTTT,CASSTIALAGPSWELFF
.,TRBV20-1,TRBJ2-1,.,TGCAGTGCTAGAATGGTGGGCAGGGAAGCCTACAATGAGCAGTTCTTC,CSARMVGREAYNEQFF
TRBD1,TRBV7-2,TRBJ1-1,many,TGTGCCAGCAGCCCTGGGGACAGCCTCAACACTGAAGCTTTCTTT,CASSPGDSLNTEAFF
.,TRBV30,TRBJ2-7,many,TGTGCCTGGAGTGTAGGGGCCTACGAGCAGTACTTC,CAWSVGAYEQYF
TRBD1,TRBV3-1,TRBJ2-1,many,TGTGCCAGCAGCCAAGGGACAGGGGGTTTTGAGCAGTTCTTC,CASSQGTGGFEQFF
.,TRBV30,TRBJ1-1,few,TGTGCCTGGAGTGTTGGGACCTCCACTGTGAACACTGAAGCTTTCTTT,CAWSVGTSTVNTEAFF
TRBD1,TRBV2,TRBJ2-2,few,TGTGCCAGCAGTATACAGGGGGCGTACTTTAACACCGGGGAGCTGTTTTTT,CASSIQGAYFNTGELFF
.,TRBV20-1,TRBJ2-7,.,TGCAGCGCCTCCCGGGACGGCGAGCAGTACTTC,CSASRDGEQYF
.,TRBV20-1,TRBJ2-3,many,TGCAGTTCCCCATCGGGGCGAGCAGATACGCAGTATTTT,CSSPSGRADTQYF
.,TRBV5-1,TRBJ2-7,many,TGCGCCAGCAGCTTGGAAGCGGTAACCTACGAGCAGTACTTC,CASSLEAVTYEQYF
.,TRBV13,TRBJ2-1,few,TGTGCCAGCAGCTTAGGTTGGACCTCCGAGCAGTTCTTC,CASSLGWTSEQFF
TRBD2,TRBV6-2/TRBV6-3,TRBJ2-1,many,TGTGCCAGCAGTTACCGGAAGGGACTAGCCGGGAATGAGCAGTTCTTC,CASSYRKGLAGNEQFF
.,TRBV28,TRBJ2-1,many,TGTGCCAGCAGTCTTGGGAGTTTCGGCGAGCAGTTCTTC,CASSLGSFGEQFF
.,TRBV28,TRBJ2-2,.,TGTGCCAGCAGTTCTTACGGGTTCACCGGGGAGCTGTTTTTT,CASSSYGFTGELFF
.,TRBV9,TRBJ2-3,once,TGTGCCAGCAGCCCGGGACTTCTCCGGCACACAGATACGCAGTATTTT,CASSPGLLRHTDTQYF
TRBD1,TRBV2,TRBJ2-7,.,TGTGCCAGCAGACCGGGACAGGGGGCGTTGGCGGGTGAGCAGTACTTC,CASRPGQGALAGEQYF
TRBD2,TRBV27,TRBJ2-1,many,TGTGCCAGCAGTCGGACTAGCGGGAGTAATGAGCAGTTCTTC,CASSRTSGSNEQFF
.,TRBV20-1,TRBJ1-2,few,TGCAGTGCTAGAGAGGAGGGAGGCTATGGCTACACCTTC,CSAREEGGYGYTF
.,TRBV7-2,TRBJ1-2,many,TGTGCCAGCAGCTTAGGGGGCGCAGAGGGGGACTATGGCTACACCTTC,CASSLGGAEGDYGYTF
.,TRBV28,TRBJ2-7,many,TGTGCCAGCAGTCCTCCGCAAACGTACTACGAGCAGTACTTC,CASSPPQTYYEQYF
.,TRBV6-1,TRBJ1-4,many,TGTGCCAGCAGTTCGACTCGTGCAGCAACTAATGAAAAACTGTTTTTT,CASSSTRAATNEKLFF
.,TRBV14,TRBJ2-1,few,TGTGCCAGCAGAACTACGGGTGAGCAGTTCTTC,CASRTTGEQFF
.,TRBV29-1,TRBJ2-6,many,TGCAGCGCCCGCGCTAGCTCTGGGGCCAACGTCCTGACTTTC,CSARASSGANVLTF